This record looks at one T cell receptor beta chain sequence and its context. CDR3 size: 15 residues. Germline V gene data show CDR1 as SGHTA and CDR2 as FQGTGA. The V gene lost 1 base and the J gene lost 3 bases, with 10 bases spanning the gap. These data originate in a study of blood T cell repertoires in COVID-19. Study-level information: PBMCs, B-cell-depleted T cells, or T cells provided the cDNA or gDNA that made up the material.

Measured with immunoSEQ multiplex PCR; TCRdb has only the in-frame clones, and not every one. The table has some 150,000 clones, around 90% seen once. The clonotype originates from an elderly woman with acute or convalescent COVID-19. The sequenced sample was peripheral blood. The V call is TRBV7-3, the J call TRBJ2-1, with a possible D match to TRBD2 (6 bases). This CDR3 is CASSLIGGYYNEQFF. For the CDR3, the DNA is TGTGCCAGCAGCTTAATTGGGGGGTACTACAATGAGCAGTTCTTC. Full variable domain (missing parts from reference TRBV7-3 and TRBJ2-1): GAGVSQTPSNKVTEKGKYVELRCDPISGHTALYWYRQSLGQGPEFLIYFQGTGAADDSGLPNDRFFAVRPEGSVSTLKIQRTERGDSAVYLCASSLIGGYYNEQFFGPGTRLTVL.